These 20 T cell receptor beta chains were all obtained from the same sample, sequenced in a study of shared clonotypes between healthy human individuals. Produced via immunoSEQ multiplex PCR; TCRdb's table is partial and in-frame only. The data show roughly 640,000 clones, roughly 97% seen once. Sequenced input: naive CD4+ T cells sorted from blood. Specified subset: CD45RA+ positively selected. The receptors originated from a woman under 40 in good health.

CDR3 coding DNA: TGTGCCAGCAGCCCCGTAACAGGGGGTTTATCTGAAGCTTTCTTT. Protein: CASSPVTGGLSEAFF. This sequence joins TRBV7-9 and TRBJ1-1; TRBD1 matches 8 bases. The CDR3 sequence is 15 residues long. V was clipped by 5 bases and J by 6 bases; unmatched bases: 11. The germline CDR1 and CDR2 sequences are SEHNR and FQNEAQ (reference sequence).

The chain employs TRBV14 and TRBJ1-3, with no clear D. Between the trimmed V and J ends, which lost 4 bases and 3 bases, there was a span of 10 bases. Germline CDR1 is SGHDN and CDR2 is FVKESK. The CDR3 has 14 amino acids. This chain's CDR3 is CASSRLVGGNTIYF. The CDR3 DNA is TGTGCCAGCAGCCGTTTGGTTGGTGGAAACACCATATATTTT.

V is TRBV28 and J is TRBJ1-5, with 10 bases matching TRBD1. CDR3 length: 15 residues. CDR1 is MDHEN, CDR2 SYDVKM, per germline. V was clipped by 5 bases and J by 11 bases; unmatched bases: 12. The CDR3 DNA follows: TGTGCCAGCAGTCTAGCCGGGACAGGGGACCCGACCCAGCATTTT. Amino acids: CASSLAGTGDPTQHF.

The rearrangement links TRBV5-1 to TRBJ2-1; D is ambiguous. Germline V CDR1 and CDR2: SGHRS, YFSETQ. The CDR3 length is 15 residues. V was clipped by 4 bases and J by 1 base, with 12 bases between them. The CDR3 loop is CASSRTPVSYNEQFF. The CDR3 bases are TGCGCCAGCAGCCGCACCCCCGTTTCCTACAATGAGCAGTTCTTC. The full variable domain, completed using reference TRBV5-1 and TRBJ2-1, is KAGVTQTPRYLIKTRGQQVTLSCSPISGHRSVSWYQQTPGQGLQFLFEYFSETQRNKGNFPGRFSGRQFSNSRSEMNVSTLELGDSALYLCASSRTPVSYNEQFFGPGTRLTVL.

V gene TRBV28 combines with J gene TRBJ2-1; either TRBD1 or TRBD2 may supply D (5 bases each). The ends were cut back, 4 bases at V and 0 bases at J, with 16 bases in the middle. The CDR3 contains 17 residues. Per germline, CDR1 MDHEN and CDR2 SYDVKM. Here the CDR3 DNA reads TGTGCCAGCAGTTGGCAGGGAGTCAGGAACTCCTACAATGAGCAGTTCTTC. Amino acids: CASSWQGVRNSYNEQFF.

DNA for the CDR3: TGTGCCAGCAGCGTAGCGGTAGCGGGGGCCCTCTACGAGCAGTACTTC. Translation: CASSVAVAGALYEQYF. The V and J genes are TRBV9 and TRBJ2-7; 9 nucleotides align to TRBD2. Looked up from germline, CDR1 is SGDLS and CDR2 is YYNGEE. The CDR3 length is 16 residues. V trimming: 0 bases; J trimming: 3 bases; junction bases outside the gene matches: 7.

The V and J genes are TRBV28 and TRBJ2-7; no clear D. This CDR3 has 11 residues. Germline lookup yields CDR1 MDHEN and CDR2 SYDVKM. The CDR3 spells CVVVSSYEQYF. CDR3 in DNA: TGTGTGGTTGTGAGCTCCTACGAGCAGTACTTC.

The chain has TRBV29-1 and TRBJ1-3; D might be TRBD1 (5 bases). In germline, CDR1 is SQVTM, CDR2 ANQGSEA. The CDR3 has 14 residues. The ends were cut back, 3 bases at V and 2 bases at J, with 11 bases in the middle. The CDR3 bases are TGCAGCGTTGACCGGGGGGGAACTGGAAACACCATATATTTT. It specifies CSVDRGGTGNTIYF.

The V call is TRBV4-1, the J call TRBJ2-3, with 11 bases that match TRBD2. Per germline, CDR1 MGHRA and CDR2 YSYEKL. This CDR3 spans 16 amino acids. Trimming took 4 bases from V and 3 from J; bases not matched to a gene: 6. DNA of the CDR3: TGCGCCAGCAGCCGAATAGCGGGAGGGGGGACAGATACGCAGTATTTT. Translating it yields CASSRIAGGGTDTQYF.

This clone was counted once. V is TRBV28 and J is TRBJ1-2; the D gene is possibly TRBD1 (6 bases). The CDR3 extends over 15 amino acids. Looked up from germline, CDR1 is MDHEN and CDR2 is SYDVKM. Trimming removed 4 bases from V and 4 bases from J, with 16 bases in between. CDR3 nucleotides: TGTGCCAGCAGTTCCCAGGGAGGGGGTAGCTATGGCTACACCTTC. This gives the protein CASSSQGGGSYGYTF.

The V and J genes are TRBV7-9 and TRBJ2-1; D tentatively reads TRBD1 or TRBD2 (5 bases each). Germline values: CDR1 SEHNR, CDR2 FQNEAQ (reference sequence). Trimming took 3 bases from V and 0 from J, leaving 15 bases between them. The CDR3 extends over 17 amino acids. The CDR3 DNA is TGTGCCAGCAGCTTCCGGGGCAACCCTTCCTCCTACAATGAGCAGTTCTTC. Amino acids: CASSFRGNPSSYNEQFF.

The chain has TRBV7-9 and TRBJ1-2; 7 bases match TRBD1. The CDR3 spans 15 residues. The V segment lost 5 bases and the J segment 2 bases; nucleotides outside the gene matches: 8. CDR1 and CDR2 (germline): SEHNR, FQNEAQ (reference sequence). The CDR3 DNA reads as TGTGCCAGCAGCCAACTAACAGGGGCCAACTATGGCTACACCTTC. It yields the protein CASSQLTGANYGYTF. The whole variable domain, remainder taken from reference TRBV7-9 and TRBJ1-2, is DTGVSQNPRHKITKRGQNVTFRCDPISEHNRLYWYRQTLGQGPEFLTYFQNEAQLEKSRLLSDRFSAERPKGSFSTLEIQRTEQGDSAMYLCASSQLTGANYGYTFGSGTRLTVV.

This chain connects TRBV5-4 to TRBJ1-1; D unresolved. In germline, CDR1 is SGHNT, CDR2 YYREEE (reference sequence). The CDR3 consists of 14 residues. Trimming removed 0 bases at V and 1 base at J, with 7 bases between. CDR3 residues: CASSLVAGNTEAFF. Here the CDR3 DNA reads TGTGCCAGCAGCTTGGTAGCAGGGAACACTGAAGCTTTCTTT.

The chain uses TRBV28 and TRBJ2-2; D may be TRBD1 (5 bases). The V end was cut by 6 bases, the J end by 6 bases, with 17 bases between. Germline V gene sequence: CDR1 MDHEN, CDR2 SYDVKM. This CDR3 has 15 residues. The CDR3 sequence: CASSRRVPGPGELFF. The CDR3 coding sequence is TGTGCCAGCAGCCGTCGGGTTCCAGGGCCCGGGGAGCTGTTTTTT.

The DNA of the CDR3 is TGCGCCAGCAGCCTATCTCGGGGGGTAGCGGAAAATGAGCAGTTCTTC. The encoded protein is CASSLSRGVAENEQFF. The rearrangement joins TRBV4-1 to TRBJ2-1; 7 bases align to TRBD2. Unmatched junction bases numbered 13, after V lost 4 bases and J lost 7 bases. Germline assignment: CDR1 MGHRA and CDR2 YSYEKL. The CDR3 covers 16 residues.

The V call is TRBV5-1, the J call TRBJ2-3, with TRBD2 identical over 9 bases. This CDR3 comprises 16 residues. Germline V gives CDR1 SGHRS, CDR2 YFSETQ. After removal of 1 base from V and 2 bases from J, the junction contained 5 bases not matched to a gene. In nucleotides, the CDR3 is TGCGCCAGCAGCTTGACAGCGGGAGGTGCCACAGATACGCAGTATTTT. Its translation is CASSLTAGGATDTQYF.

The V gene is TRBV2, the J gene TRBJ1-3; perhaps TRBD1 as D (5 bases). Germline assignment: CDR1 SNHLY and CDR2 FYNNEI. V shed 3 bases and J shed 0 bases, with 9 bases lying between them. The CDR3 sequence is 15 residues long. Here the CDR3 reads CASSDETVSGNTIYF. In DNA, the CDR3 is TGTGCCAGCAGTGATGAGACAGTCTCTGGAAACACCATATATTTT.

The CDR3 loop reads CASSLQGTGQPQHF. The CDR3 DNA is TGTGCCAGCAGCCTACAGGGAACGGGTCAGCCCCAGCATTTT. The chain recombines TRBV7-9 with TRBJ1-5, with D perhaps TRBD1 (6 bases). This CDR3 is built from 14 residues. CDR1 and CDR2 (germline): SEHNR, FQNEAQ (reference sequence). V was pared by 5 bases and J by 6 bases, with 14 bases between.

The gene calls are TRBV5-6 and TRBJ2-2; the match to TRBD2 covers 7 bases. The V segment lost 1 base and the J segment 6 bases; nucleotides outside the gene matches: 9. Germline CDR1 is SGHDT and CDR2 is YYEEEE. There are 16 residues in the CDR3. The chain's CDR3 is CASSLLQAGVAGELFF. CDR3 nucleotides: TGTGCCAGCAGCTTGTTACAGGCGGGAGTGGCCGGGGAGCTGTTTTTT.

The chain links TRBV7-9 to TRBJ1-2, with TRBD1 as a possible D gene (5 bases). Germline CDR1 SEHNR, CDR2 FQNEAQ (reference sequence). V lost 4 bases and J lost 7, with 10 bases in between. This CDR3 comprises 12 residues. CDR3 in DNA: TGTGCCAGCAGCTCTCAGGGCGCTGGCTACACCTTC. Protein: CASSSQGAGYTF.